A selection of T cell receptor beta chains follows, all from one sample in a study of T cells in narcolepsy. Using immunoSEQ multiplex PCR, the repertoire was profiled, and TCRdb retains in-frame clones only, with some absent. The sample records about 32,000 clones, roughly 87% being singletons. The specimen was CD45RA- memory CD4+ T cells from PBMCs. The receptors originated from a human donor with narcolepsy. Both conserved end residues are part of each CDR3. The D gene is left open where the match is weak. Size tells how often a clone was seen (once, few, many) or the class of an expanded clone, and some rows leave it out.

V gene	clone size	J gene	D gene	CDR3 protein	CDR3 DNA
TRBV5-1	NA	TRBJ2-7	NA	CASSPEGHSYEQYF	TGCGCCAGCAGCCCCGAGGGGCACTCCTACGAGCAGTACTTC
TRBV10-3	NA	TRBJ2-1	NA	CAISTGSLGTYNEQFF	TGTGCCATCAGTACCGGCAGCCTAGGAACCTACAATGAGCAGTTCTTC
TRBV28	NA	TRBJ1-1	NA	CASSFGRAEAFF	TGTGCCAGCAGTTTTGGACGAGCTGAAGCTTTCTTT
TRBV5-6	NA	TRBJ2-7	TRBD1	CASSSSTGVDPAWTFEQYF	TGTGCCAGCAGCTCCTCGACAGGGGTTGACCCCGCATGGACGTTCGAGCAGTACTTC
TRBV30	NA	TRBJ2-7	NA	CAWSVRVEQYF	TGTGCCTGGAGTGTACGGGTGGAGCAGTACTTC
TRBV20-1	NA	TRBJ2-5	NA	CSGVRGETQYF	TGCAGTGGAGTCCGGGGGGAGACCCAGTACTTC
TRBV18	NA	TRBJ1-2	NA	CASSPLPQSNYGYTF	TGTGCCAGCTCCCCGTTACCTCAGTCAAACTATGGCTACACCTTC
TRBV11-3	NA	TRBJ1-1	NA	CASSTGWGREAFF	TGTGCCAGCAGTACAGGGTGGGGTCGTGAAGCTTTCTTT
TRBV9	NA	TRBJ1-3	NA	CASSVGTAGNTIYF	TGTGCCAGCAGCGTAGGGACAGCTGGAAACACCATATATTTT
TRBV6-5	NA	TRBJ1-3	NA	CASRPTPVSGNTIYF	TGTGCCAGCAGACCGACTCCCGTCTCTGGAAACACCATATATTTT
TRBV2	NA	TRBJ2-1	TRBD2	CASKRGSSYNEQFF	TGTGCCAGCAAGCGGGGGAGCTCCTACAATGAGCAGTTCTTC
TRBV5-6	NA	TRBJ1-1	NA	CASSFHSAALFEAFF	TGTGCCAGCAGCTTTCACTCGGCAGCCCTCTTTGAAGCTTTCTTT
TRBV7-2	NA	TRBJ2-1	NA	CASSLMYEQFF	TGTGCCAGCAGCCTTATGTATGAGCAGTTCTTC
TRBV5-4	few	TRBJ2-5	TRBD1	CASSTGDRSGGGETQYF	TGTGCCAGCAGCACGGGGGACAGGTCCGGAGGGGGGGAGACCCAGTACTTC
TRBV5-1	NA	TRBJ2-5	TRBD2	CASSFFFSGGAAETQYF	TGCGCCAGCAGCTTTTTTTTTAGCGGGGGGGCCGCAGAGACCCAGTACTTC
TRBV27	NA	TRBJ2-5	TRBD1	CASSFLRTGGYSETQYF	TGTGCCAGCAGTTTCCTCAGGACAGGGGGCTACTCTGAGACCCAGTACTTC
TRBV28	NA	TRBJ1-4	NA	CAGARAGGGEKLFF	TGTGCCGGGGCTAGGGCGGGAGGAGGTGAAAAACTGTTTTTT
TRBV7-2	NA	TRBJ2-2	TRBD2	CASSLDFPYAGESTGELFF	TGTGCCAGCAGCTTAGATTTCCCCTACGCGGGGGAAAGCACCGGGGAGCTGTTTTTT
TRBV29-1	once	TRBJ2-6	NA	CSARSSGANVLTF	TGCAGCGCCAGGAGCTCTGGGGCCAACGTCCTGACTTTC
TRBV7-2	NA	TRBJ2-2	NA	CASSLTGAASRWTGELFF	TGTGCCAGCAGCTTAACCGGGGCAGCGTCGAGATGGACCGGGGAGCTGTTTTTT
TRBV6-6	NA	TRBJ2-5	NA	CASSYRVEWNQYF	TGTGCCAGCAGTTACCGCGTAGAATGGAACCAGTACTTC
TRBV28	NA	TRBJ1-5	NA	CASSSPWEPRKGFEDQPQHF	TGTGCCAGCAGTTCCCCCTGGGAGCCCAGGAAAGGTTTTGAGGATCAGCCCCAGCATTTT
TRBV7-9	NA	TRBJ2-5	NA	CASSLGGARETQYF	TGTGCCAGCAGCTTAGGAGGGGCCCGAGAGACCCAGTACTTC
TRBV5-4	NA	TRBJ2-5	TRBD2	CASTPRPGGETQYF	TGTGCCAGCACCCCCAGACCGGGGGGAGAGACCCAGTACTTC
TRBV6-6	NA	TRBJ2-3	NA	CASSSTDTQYF	TGTGCCAGCAGTTCAACAGATACGCAGTATTTT
TRBV2	few	TRBJ2-4	NA	CASSAARTYKNIQYF	TGTGCCAGCAGTGCCGCCAGGACTTACAAAAACATTCAGTACTTC
TRBV30	NA	TRBJ1-1	NA	CAWSPDEGEAFF	TGTGCCTGGAGTCCCGACGAGGGTGAAGCTTTCTTT
TRBV7-2	NA	TRBJ2-3	NA	CASSLVWGGTTDTQYF	TGTGCCAGCAGCTTAGTTTGGGGCGGGACTACAGATACGCAGTATTTT
TRBV6-6	NA	TRBJ2-6	NA	CASSYLGAPLTF	TGTGCCAGCAGTTATTTAGGGGCGCCCCTGACTTTC
TRBV10-3	NA	TRBJ2-7	TRBD1	CATRGTGKSFNEQYF	TGTGCCACCAGGGGGACAGGGAAAAGCTTCAACGAGCAGTACTTC
TRBV28	NA	TRBJ1-5	NA	CASSFEVSNQPQHF	TGTGCCAGCAGTTTTGAGGTCAGCAATCAGCCCCAGCATTTT
TRBV28	NA	TRBJ2-5	TRBD2	CASSPALAGVEETQYF	TGTGCCAGCAGCCCCGCACTAGCGGGAGTTGAAGAGACCCAGTACTTC
TRBV7-9	NA	TRBJ2-2	NA	CASSLAGGRGELFF	TGTGCCAGCAGCTTAGCGGGGGGCCGCGGGGAGCTGTTTTTT
TRBV10-1	NA	TRBJ1-5	NA	CASSERGKSVACSNQPQHF	TGCGCCAGCAGTGAAAGGGGGAAATCAGTCGCGTGCAGCAATCAGCCCCAGCATTTT
TRBV15	NA	TRBJ1-2	NA	CATSRDPGHGYGYTF	TGTGCCACCAGCAGAGATCCCGGACATGGCTATGGCTACACCTTC
TRBV4-3	NA	TRBJ2-5	TRBD2	CASSQEGTAGGPLETQYF	TGCGCCAGCAGCCAAGAAGGTACGGCGGGGGGGCCCTTGGAGACCCAGTACTTC
TRBV2	NA	TRBJ2-2	NA	CASSEAYRMNIDTGELFF	TGTGCCAGCAGTGAAGCGTACAGGATGAACATCGACACCGGGGAGCTGTTTTTT
TRBV30	few	TRBJ2-1	NA	CAWSVRGDEQFF	TGTGCCTGGAGTGTAAGGGGGGATGAGCAGTTCTTC
TRBV30	NA	TRBJ2-1	TRBD2	CACKETSGEFNEQFF	TGTGCCTGCAAAGAAACTAGCGGGGAGTTTAATGAGCAGTTCTTC
TRBV30	NA	TRBJ1-1	TRBD1	CAWSLDREGGGLIF	TGTGCCTGGAGCCTAGACAGGGAGGGTGGGGGTCTGATCTTT
TRBV7-6	NA	TRBJ1-1	NA	CASSRRQMNTEAFF	TGTGCCAGCAGCCGACGGCAAATGAACACTGAAGCTTTCTTT
TRBV2	NA	TRBJ1-2	TRBD1	CASSEGAGGYGYTF	TGTGCCAGCAGTGAGGGGGCAGGGGGCTATGGCTACACCTTC
TRBV27	NA	TRBJ2-3	TRBD2	CASRLQAGIADTQYF	TGTGCCAGCAGACTGCAAGCGGGAATCGCAGATACGCAGTATTTT
TRBV30	NA	TRBJ1-1	NA	CAWEKAMNTEAFF	TGTGCCTGGGAAAAAGCAATGAACACTGAAGCTTTCTTT
TRBV19	NA	TRBJ2-1	NA	CATATRRPHEQFF	TGTGCCACGGCGACCAGGAGGCCCCATGAGCAGTTCTTC
TRBV28	NA	TRBJ1-2	NA	CASSLWDRYYGYTF	TGTGCCAGCAGTTTATGGGACAGATACTATGGCTACACCTTC
TRBV5-1	NA	TRBJ2-2	TRBD1	CASSLQTGATGELFF	TGCGCCAGCAGCTTGCAGACAGGGGCCACCGGGGAGCTGTTTTTT
TRBV4-3	NA	TRBJ2-1	NA	CASSQSLGGAYNEQFF	TGCGCCAGCAGCCAATCCCTCGGGGGCGCATACAATGAGCAGTTCTTC
TRBV10-3	few	TRBJ2-7	TRBD2	CAISEISGRYEQYF	TGTGCCATCAGTGAGATTAGCGGGAGATACGAGCAGTACTTC
TRBV19	few	TRBJ1-2	NA	CASSMAGLGGYTF	TGTGCCAGTAGTATGGCAGGGTTAGGAGGCTACACCTTC
TRBV9	NA	TRBJ2-7	NA	CASSADISRTYEQYF	TGTGCCAGCAGCGCGGACATCTCACGCACCTACGAGCAGTACTTC
TRBV12-5	NA	TRBJ2-6	NA	CASGSGRFSGANVLTF	TGTGCTAGTGGTTCGGGACGTTTCTCTGGGGCCAACGTCCTGACTTTC